Shown below are 2 T cell receptor beta chains from a single sample sequenced in a study of blood T cell repertoires in COVID-19. The repertoire was sequenced with immunoSEQ multiplex PCR; TCRdb's copy has only in-frame clones and lacks some. The sample shows tens of thousands of clones, 82% of them seen only once. Specimen: peripheral blood. The source of these receptors is a woman of 80 years or more with acute or convalescent COVID-19.

The chain uses TRBV29-1 and TRBJ2-5; TRBD2 aligns across 7 bases. Looked up from germline, CDR1 is SQVTM and CDR2 is ANQGSEA. Losses at the gene ends were 7 bases for V and 2 bases for J; bases not matched to a gene: 4. The CDR3 loop spans 12 amino acids. The CDR3 DNA sequence: TGCAGCGCCCAAGCGGGGCAAGAGACCCAGTACTTC. Amino acids: CSAQAGQETQYF.

The chain employs TRBV3-1 (or the pseudogene TRBV3-2) and TRBJ1-2; D perhaps matches TRBD1 (5 bases). V was shortened by 0 bases and J by 4 bases, with 9 bases between the two germline ends. Germline V lookup: CDR1 LGHDT, CDR2 YNNKEL (reference sequence). The CDR3 totals 14 residues. The CDR3 DNA follows: TGTGCCAGCAGCCAAGATCAGGGCTCCTATGGCTACACCTTC. Protein sequence: CASSQDQGSYGYTF.